This TCR beta chain was found in a study of blood T cell repertoires in COVID-19. Study-level information: Acute-phase and convalescent COVID-19 samples originated in the United States, Italy and Spain. T cells, B-cell-depleted T cells, or PBMCs provided the cDNA or gDNA that served as material.

Germline V CDR1 and CDR2: GTSNPN, SVGIG (reference sequence). The J segment lost 15 bases and the V segment lost 0 bases, leaving 10 bases of the junction unmatched. The CDR3 consists of 14 residues. Source study methods: Amplification of reference gene primers provided the estimated nucleated cell counts. Sequenced by immunoSEQ multiplex PCR; TCRdb stores in-frame clones only, minus some. V, J and clone size are those of that table, while D and trimming were read from the DNA. This table has some 170,000 clones, about three quarters appearing once. The sample comprised peripheral blood. The chain is built from TRBV30 and TRBJ2-1; TRBD1 aligns across 11 bases. The sequence was collected from a woman between 45 and 65 years old with active or convalescent COVID-19. In nucleotides, the CDR3 is TGTGCCTGGAGTGTAATGGGACAGGGGGAGGGTCGGTTCTTC. Its protein is CAWSVMGQGEGRFF.